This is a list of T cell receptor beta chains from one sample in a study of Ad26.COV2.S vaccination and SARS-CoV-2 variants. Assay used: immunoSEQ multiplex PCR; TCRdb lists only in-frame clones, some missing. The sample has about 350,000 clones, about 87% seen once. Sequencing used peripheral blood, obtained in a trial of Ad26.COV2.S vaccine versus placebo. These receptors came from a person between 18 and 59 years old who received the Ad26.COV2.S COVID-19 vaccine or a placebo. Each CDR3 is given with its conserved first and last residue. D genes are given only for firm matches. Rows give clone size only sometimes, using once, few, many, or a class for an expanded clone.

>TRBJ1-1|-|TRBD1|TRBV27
TGTGCCAGCAGTCCCCAGAGGGGGCGATACACTGAAGCTTTCTTT
CASSPQRGRYTEAFF
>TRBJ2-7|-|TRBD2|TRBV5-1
TGCGCCAGCAGCTTGGAGGCTAGCGGGATTAACGAGCAGTACTTC
CASSLEASGINEQYF
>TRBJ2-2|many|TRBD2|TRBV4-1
TGCGCCAGCAGCCAAGCGGGGGGGAGCCACACCGGGGAGCTGTTTTTT
CASSQAGGSHTGELFF
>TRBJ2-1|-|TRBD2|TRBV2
TGTGCCAGCCGGGTGGGACTAGCGGGCAATGAGCAGTTCTTC
CASRVGLAGNEQFF
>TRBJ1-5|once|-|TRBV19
TGTGCCAGTAGTATGGGGCGGGAACCCCAGCATTTT
CASSMGREPQHF
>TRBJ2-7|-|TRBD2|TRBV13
TGTGCCAGCAGCCCGAAAAGCGGGAGCATGAGGGAGCAGTACTTC
CASSPKSGSMREQYF
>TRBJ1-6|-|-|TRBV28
TGTGCCAGCAGTTTAAAGTATTCACCCCTCCACTTT
CASSLKYSPLHF
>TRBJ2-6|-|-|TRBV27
TGTGCCAGCAGTCCCCATACAGGGAACCCTGGGGCCAACGTCCTGACTTTC
CASSPHTGNPGANVLTF
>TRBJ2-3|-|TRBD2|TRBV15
TGTGCCACCAGCAGATTGACAGTGACTAGCGGCACAGATACGCAGTATTTT
CATSRLTVTSGTDTQYF
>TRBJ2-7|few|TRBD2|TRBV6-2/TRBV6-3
TGTGCCAGCAGTCTAGCGGGAGGGTCCTACGAGCAGTACTTC
CASSLAGGSYEQYF
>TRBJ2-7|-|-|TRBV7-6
TGTGCCAGCAGCTTGGGGACGTGGAGCTCCTACGAGCAGTACTTC
CASSLGTWSSYEQYF
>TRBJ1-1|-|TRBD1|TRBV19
TGTGCCAGTAGTTTACCTACAGGGGAGGATGAAGCTTTCTTT
CASSLPTGEDEAFF
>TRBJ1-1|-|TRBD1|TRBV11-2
TGTGCCAGCAGCTTAGTTGGGGGACAGAGTGAAGCTTTCTTT
CASSLVGGQSEAFF
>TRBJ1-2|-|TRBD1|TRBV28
TGTGCCAGCAGTTCACTCCGGGACAGGGGTTCTAGCGGCTACACCTTC
CASSSLRDRGSSGYTF
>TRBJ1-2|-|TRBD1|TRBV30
TGTGCCTGGAGGGCCGGGACAGGGATTAACTATGGCTACACCTTC
CAWRAGTGINYGYTF
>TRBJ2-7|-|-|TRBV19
TGTGCCAGTAGACGGGAAGGACTGTACTCCTACGAGCAGTACTTC
CASRREGLYSYEQYF
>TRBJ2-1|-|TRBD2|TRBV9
TGTGCCAGCAGCGTAGAACTAGCGGGGGGGCCCCGGAATGAGCAGTTCTTC
CASSVELAGGPRNEQFF
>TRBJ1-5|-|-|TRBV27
TGTGCCAGCAGTCCGCCCATCACCTCAATCGTACGGCAGCCCCAGCATTTT
CASSPPITSIVRQPQHF
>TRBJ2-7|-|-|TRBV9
TGTGCCAGCAGCTCCCAGGGGTACGAGCAGTACTTC
CASSSQGYEQYF
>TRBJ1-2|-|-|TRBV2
TGTGCCAGTCACCTTCGGGGGGTCTATGGCTACACCTTC
CASHLRGVYGYTF
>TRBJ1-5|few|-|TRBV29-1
TGCAGCGCCAGTACGGGACACCTCAATCAGCCCCAGCATTTT
CSASTGHLNQPQHF
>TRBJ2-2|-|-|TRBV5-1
TGCGCCAGCAGCCCCGGGACGGGCTCCGGGGAGCTGTTTTTT
CASSPGTGSGELFF
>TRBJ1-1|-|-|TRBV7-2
TGTGCCAGGGGCATCGAAGCTTTCTTT
CARGIEAFF
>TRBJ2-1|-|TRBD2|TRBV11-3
TGTGCCAGCAGCTTACGGTTCGCGGGGGGATACAATGAGCAGTTCTTC
CASSLRFAGGYNEQFF
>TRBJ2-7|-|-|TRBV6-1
TGTGCCAGCAGTGAAGTTGGAGACACCCGCTACGAGCAGTACTTC
CASSEVGDTRYEQYF
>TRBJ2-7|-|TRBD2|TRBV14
TGTGCCAGCAGCCGAGGACTAGCGGGATTCTACGAGCAGTACTTC
CASSRGLAGFYEQYF
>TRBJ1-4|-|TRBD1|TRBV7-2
TGTGCCAGCAGCTTAGATCCACAGGGGCTAGGTGAAAAACTGTTTTTT
CASSLDPQGLGEKLFF
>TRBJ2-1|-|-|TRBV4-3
TGCGCCAGCAGACCCAAGGGAAACAATGAGCAGTTCTTC
CASRPKGNNEQFF
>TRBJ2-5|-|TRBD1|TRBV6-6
TGTGCCAGCAGGGGACAGGGGAGGGAGACCCAGTACTTC
CASRGQGRETQYF
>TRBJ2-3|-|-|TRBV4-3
TGCGCCAGCAGCCAATACCCTCGGACCTCTCTGACCACCTCTCGGGGAGATACGCAGTATTTT
CASSQYPRTSLTTSRGDTQYF
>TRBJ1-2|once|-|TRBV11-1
TGTGCCAGCAGCGTGGACGGGACCTATGGCTACACCTTC
CASSVDGTYGYTF
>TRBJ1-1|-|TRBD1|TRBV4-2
TGTGCCAGCAGCCAGTCACAGGGGGCAGAAACTGAAGCTTTCTTT
CASSQSQGAETEAFF
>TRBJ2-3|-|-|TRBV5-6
TGTGCCAGCAGCGGTCGGAGGGGGACCCAACGCACAGATACGCAGTATTTT
CASSGRRGTQRTDTQYF
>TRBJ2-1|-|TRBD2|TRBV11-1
TGTGCCAGCACCGCGGGGGGATCAAATGAGCAGTTCTTC
CASTAGGSNEQFF
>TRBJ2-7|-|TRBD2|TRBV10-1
TGCGCCAGCAGGGTTAATGGGACTAGCGGGAGGGCGAGCTCCTACGAGCAGTACTTC
CASRVNGTSGRASSYEQYF
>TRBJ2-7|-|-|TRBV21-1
TGTGCCAGCAGCAAAAGGAACAAAATTACCTACGAGCAGTACTTC
CASSKRNKITYEQYF
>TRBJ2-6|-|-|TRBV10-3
TGTGCCATCAGTGAGTCGTTTGAGTCTGGGGCCAACGTCCTGACTTTC
CAISESFESGANVLTF
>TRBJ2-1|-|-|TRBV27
TGTGCCAGCAGAGTCCTTAACATGGCGGCGAGCTCCTACAATGAGCAGTTCTTC
CASRVLNMAASSYNEQFF
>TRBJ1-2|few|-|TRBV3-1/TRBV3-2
TGTGCCAGCAGCCAACAACGAGGGGGAGGCTACACCTTC
CASSQQRGGGYTF
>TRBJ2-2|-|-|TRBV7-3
TGTGCCAGCAGCTTAACCCCACACACCGGGGAGCTGTTTTTT
CASSLTPHTGELFF
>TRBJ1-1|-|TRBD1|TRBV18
TGTGCCAGCTCAACCGGTTGGGACAGGGGGCGTAGCACTGAAGCTTTCTTT
CASSTGWDRGRSTEAFF
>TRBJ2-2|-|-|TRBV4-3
TGCGCCAGCAGCCAAGACCCGGGACCCTCCCCATTCACCGGGGAGCTGTTTTTT
CASSQDPGPSPFTGELFF
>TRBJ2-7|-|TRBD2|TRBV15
TGTGCCACCAGCTTCGTAGCGGGAAGCTCCTACGAGCAGTACTTC
CATSFVAGSSYEQYF
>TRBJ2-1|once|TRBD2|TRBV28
TGTGCCAGCAGTTCCTCGGGACTAGCGGGAGGTGGCTCCTACAATGAGCAGTTCTTC
CASSSSGLAGGGSYNEQFF
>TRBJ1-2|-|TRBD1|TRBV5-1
TGCGCCAGCAGCGCACGACAGGGAAGCGGTGGCTATGGCTACACCTTC
CASSARQGSGGYGYTF
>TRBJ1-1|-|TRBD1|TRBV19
TGTGCCAGTAGTACCCATCGACAGGGCTGGACTGAAGCTTTCTTT
CASSTHRQGWTEAFF
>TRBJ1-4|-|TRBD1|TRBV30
TGTGCCTGGAGTCAGGGGGATGAAAAACTGTTTTTT
CAWSQGDEKLFF
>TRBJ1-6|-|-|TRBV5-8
TGTGCCAGCAGCCACACCGGACCGCGACAGTATTCACCCCTCCACTTT
CASSHTGPRQYSPLHF
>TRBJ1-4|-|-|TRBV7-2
TGTGCCAGCAGCTTTGGTGGGGCCTATAATGAAAAACTGTTTTTT
CASSFGGAYNEKLFF
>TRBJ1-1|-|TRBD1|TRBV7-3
TGTGCCAGCAGCCAGGACAGGGCGAGGAACACTGAAGCTTTCTTT
CASSQDRARNTEAFF
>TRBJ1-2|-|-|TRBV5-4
TGTGCCAGCAGCCCACCGGAGGGATATGGCTACACCTTC
CASSPPEGYGYTF
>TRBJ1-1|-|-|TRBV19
TGTGCCAGTAGTATAGATAGGGTAAACACTGAAGCTTTCTTT
CASSIDRVNTEAFF
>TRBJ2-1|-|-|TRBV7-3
TGTGCCAGCAAAAGCGCGAACAATGAGCAGTTCTTC
CASKSANNEQFF
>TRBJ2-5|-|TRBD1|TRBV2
TGTGCCAGCAGTGAACCTGGGGACAGCCAAGAGACCCAGTACTTC
CASSEPGDSQETQYF
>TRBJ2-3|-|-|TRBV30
TGTGCCTGGAGTACCCGGACAGTGATCCATACGCAGTATTTT
CAWSTRTVIHTQYF